Below, one TCR beta chain is given with its context. This entry comes from a study of T cells in tuberculosis. This CDR3 region has 18 residues. V dropped 0 bases and J dropped 0 bases, with 14 bases sitting between them. Germline V CDR1 and CDR2: MGHRA, YSYEKL. Thawed, overnight-rested PBMC were stained with GMM-loaded CD1B tetramer, viability dye and anti-CD3, then sorted. CD1B tetramers were loaded with Rhodococcus equi-derived C32 glucose monomycolate. Clones were read by immunoSEQ multiplex PCR, and TCRdb kept only the in-frame ones, dropping some. The sample lists 70,000 to 95,000 clones; around 90% were seen once.

This receptor was obtained from an adult woman with latent tuberculosis. V gene TRBV4-1 combines with J gene TRBJ1-4, with D perhaps matching TRBD1 (5 bases). Sequenced sample: CD1b-GMM tetramer-negative cells sorted from PBMCs. The CDR3 nucleotides are TGCGCCAGCAGCCAAGACCCAAGGGGTTCGGCAACTAATGAAAAACTGTTTTTT. It translates to CASSQDPRGSATNEKLFF.